This TCR beta chain was documented in a study of CD8+ T cells in alopecia areata. Extraction and reverse transcription of RNA yielded cDNA as the sequencing template. Assay used: immunoSEQ multiplex PCR; TCRdb lists only in-frame clones, some missing. The table shows 15,000 to 16,000 clones, with 50% to 75% occurring only once. Individuals with alopecia areata gave both lesional scalp punch biopsies and peripheral blood for collection. This clone was found a few times. The sample holds other DNA sequences that translate to the same CDR3. Sequenced material: skin. The source is a human donor with alopecia areata.

CDR3 loop: CASSLGLGGVTGELFF. CDR3 nucleotides: TGTGCCAGCAGCTTAGGGTTGGGGGGGGTAACGGGGGAGCTGTTTTTT. This chain connects TRBV11-2 to TRBJ2-2; 7 nucleotides align to TRBD2. CDR3 size: 16 residues. Germline V gene lookup returns CDR1 SGHAT and CDR2 FQNNGV. J was trimmed by 8 bases and V by 1 base; bases with no gene match: 10.